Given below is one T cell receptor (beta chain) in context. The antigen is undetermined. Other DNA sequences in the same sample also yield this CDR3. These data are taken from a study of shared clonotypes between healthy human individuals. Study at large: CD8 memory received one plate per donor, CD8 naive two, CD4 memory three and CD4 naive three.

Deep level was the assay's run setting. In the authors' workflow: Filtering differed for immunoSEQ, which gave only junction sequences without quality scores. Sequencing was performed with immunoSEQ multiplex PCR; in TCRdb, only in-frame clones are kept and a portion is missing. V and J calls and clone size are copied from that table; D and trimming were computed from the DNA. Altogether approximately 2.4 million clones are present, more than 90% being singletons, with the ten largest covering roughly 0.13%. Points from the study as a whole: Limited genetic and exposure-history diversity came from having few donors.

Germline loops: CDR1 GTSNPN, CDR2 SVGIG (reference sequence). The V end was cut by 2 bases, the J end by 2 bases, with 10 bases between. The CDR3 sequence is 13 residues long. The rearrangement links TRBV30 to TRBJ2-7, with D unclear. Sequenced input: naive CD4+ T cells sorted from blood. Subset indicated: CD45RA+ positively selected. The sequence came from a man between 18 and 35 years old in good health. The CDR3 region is CAWSPGQPYEQYF. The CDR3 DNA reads TGTGCCTGGAGTCCGGGTCAGCCCTACGAGCAGTACTTC.